The present entry profiles one T cell receptor (beta chain) with its context. As yet, its antigen is unknown. Germline V CDR1 and CDR2: SGHKS, YYEKEE (reference sequence). Trimming took 4 bases from V and 3 from J, leaving 23 bases between them. The CDR3 has 17 residues. The sample belongs to a study of OX40 agonist ivuxolimab in advanced cancers. Whole-study findings and limits: Some nonresponders additionally presented with little normalized T-cell clonal expansion.

With autoimmune disease history or systemic immunosuppression, patients were excluded. TCRdb keeps only in-frame clones here, not all; method: immunoSEQ multiplex PCR. This repertoire shows 100,000 or so clones, just over 90% found once; its top ten account for 0.25% to 0.35%. This chain joins TRBV5-5 and TRBJ2-7, with D perhaps matching TRBD2 (6 bases). This clonotype was sampled from an adult with an advanced solid tumor such as melanoma, head and neck, liver or kidney cancer. Here the sequenced sample was CD4+ or CD8+ T cells sorted from blood, taken in a trial of the OX40 agonist ivuxolimab. The CDR3 DNA is TGTGCCAGCAGCCCGAACCCGACTAGTCGAGAGGACTACGAGCAGTACTTC. Translated: CASSPNPTSREDYEQYF. The full variable domain, completed using reference TRBV5-5 and TRBJ2-7, is DAGVTQSPTHLIKTRGQQVTLRCSPISGHKSVSWYQQVLGQGPQFIFQYYEKEERGRGNFPDRFSARQFPNYSSELNVNALLLGDSALYLCASSPNPTSREDYEQYFGPGTRLTVT.